The rows below give T cell receptor beta chains drawn from one sample of a study of T cells in Graves' hyperthyroidism and ophthalmopathy. MiXCR, applied by TCRdb to the multiplex PCR reads, yields one record per CDR3 protein. The sample has about 770,000 distinct CDR3 sequences; 15% to 20% are singletons. Source material: blood. These receptor sequences come from a woman aged 45-65 years with Graves' hyperthyroidism that later progressed to Graves' ophthalmopathy. The CDR3 runs from the conserved cysteine through the conserved F or W. D genes are given only for firm matches. The size field is filled for only some rows; it gives once, few, many or a size class.

>-|TRBJ2-2|few|TRBV5-1
TGCGCCAGCAGCGCGGGACAGAACACCGGGGAGCTGTTTTTT
CASSAGQNTGELFF
>TRBD1|TRBJ2-5|few|TRBV18
TGTGCCAGCTCACCAAGTGGTCTACAGGGGGAGACCCAGTACTTC
CASSPSGLQGETQYF
>-|TRBJ1-2|many|TRBV12-3/TRBV12-4
TGTGCCAGCAGTTTGAGCCAAAACCCTAACTATGGCTACACCTTC
CASSLSQNPNYGYTF
>-|TRBJ2-7|few|TRBV3-1
TGTGCCAGCAGCCATAAGCGTTTGAGACCTATGCCGGACGAGCAGTACTTC
CASSHKRLRPMPDEQYF
>-|TRBJ1-1|few|TRBV5-4
TGTGCCAGCAGCTGGGGGGGGCTTGCTTTCTTT
CASSWGGLAFF
>-|TRBJ2-3|-|TRBV5-6
TGTGCCAGCAGCTTGGTGGGACAAGGACTCACATTGTCAGATACGCAGTATTTT
CASSLVGQGLTLSDTQYF
>TRBD1|TRBJ1-5|many|TRBV29-1
TGCAGCGTTGCCTTGGGACAGGGCTATAGCAATCAGCCCCAGCATTTT
CSVALGQGYSNQPQHF
>TRBD1|TRBJ2-1|-|TRBV15
TGTGCCACCAGCAGAGTGGGACAGGGGAGCAATGAGCAGTTCTTC
CATSRVGQGSNEQFF
>-|TRBJ1-2|many|TRBV2
TGTGCCAGCACTCAAGGCGGTAGTGTCTATGGCTACACCTTC
CASTQGGSVYGYTF
>-|TRBJ1-6|-|TRBV5-1
TGCGCCAGCAGACAAACAGGAAGTTCACCCCTCCACTTT
CASRQTGSSPLHF
>TRBD1|TRBJ2-7|many|TRBV7-8
TGTGCCAGCAGTACCGGCTGGGGGACAGGGGAATCTAGTGAGCAGTACTTC
CASSTGWGTGESSEQYF
>-|TRBJ1-2|few|TRBV5-1
TGCGCCAGCAGCGAGGGTTTCGGGGATGGCTACACCTTC
CASSEGFGDGYTF
>-|TRBJ2-2|-|TRBV5-6
TGTGCCAGCAGACTTGTGGGGGCCGGGGAGCTGTTTTTT
CASRLVGAGELFF
>TRBD1|TRBJ2-7|-|TRBV5-1
TGCGCCAGCAGCAACGACGGGACAGGGGATACCTACGAGCAGTACTTC
CASSNDGTGDTYEQYF
>-|TRBJ2-1|few|TRBV24-1
TGTGCCACCAGTGATCCCCGGGATATCTCCTACAATGAGCAGTTCTTC
CATSDPRDISYNEQFF
>-|TRBJ1-1|few|TRBV20-1
TGCAGTGCTAGACCTGACCTCACTGAAGCTTTCTTT
CSARPDLTEAFF
>TRBD2|TRBJ2-1|-|TRBV10-3
TGTGCCATCAGTGAGTCAAACGGACTAGCGGGGGGGCGTAATGAGCAGTTCTTC
CAISESNGLAGGRNEQFF
>TRBD2|TRBJ2-3|few|TRBV20-1
TGCAGTGCTAGAGATGCCCTAGCGGGGGGCCCAGATACGCAGTATTTT
CSARDALAGGPDTQYF
>TRBD1|TRBJ1-2|-|TRBV27
TGTGCCAGCAGACAGGGGGCTATCGGCTACACCTTC
CASRQGAIGYTF
>TRBD1|TRBJ2-7|many|TRBV20-1
TGCAGTGCTACCCCCGACAGGGACCGCGACGAGCAGTACTTC
CSATPDRDRDEQYF
>-|TRBJ2-3|many|TRBV20-1
TGCAGTGCTGCCCATCCCCGCCCGAACAGGGTCGGAGATACGCAGTATTTT
CSAAHPRPNRVGDTQYF
>-|TRBJ1-3|-|TRBV7-2
TGTGCCAGCAGCGCGCGGGGACCCGCTGGAAACACCATATATTTT
CASSARGPAGNTIYF
>-|TRBJ2-2|few|TRBV2
TGTGCCGGCAGTGTTACAAGCGCAGGCGGGGAGCTGTTTTTT
CAGSVTSAGGELFF